This T cell receptor beta chain came from a study of cytomegalovirus exposure and HLA in healthy donors. Looked up from germline, CDR1 is LGHNA and CDR2 is YNFKEQ. This CDR3 comprises 18 residues. V gave up 3 bases and J gave up 0 bases; unmatched junction bases: 7. 60 Vbeta and 13 Jbeta primers were used in PCR. Produced via immunoSEQ multiplex PCR; TCRdb's table is partial and in-frame only. The sample has around 150,000 clones, approximately 77% seen once. This clone was seen a single time. Additional DNA sequences in this sample encode the identical CDR3. The chain uses TRBV4-2 and TRBJ2-1; 11 bases match TRBD2. The sequenced sample was PBMCs. The clonotype was recovered from a male donor in good health and CMV-seropositive. As DNA, the CDR3 is TGTGCCAGCAGCCAGGGCCTAGCGGGGGGAAGCTCCTACAATGAGCAGTTCTTC. Its translation: CASSQGLAGGSSYNEQFF.